The 20 T cell receptor beta chains reported below all come from one sample, sequenced in a study of tumor and adjacent non-tumor tissue in lung cancer. This sample's RNA came from whole unsorted tissue. Distant lung tissue was collected more than 3 cm away from the tumor edge. Three rounds of nested PCR, following a modified ARM-PCR protocol, produced the TCRbeta library. TCRdb re-called the multiplex PCR reads with MiXCR, one entry per CDR3 protein. The sample has over 100,000 distinct CDR3 sequences, 50% to 70% seen once. Source material: distant non-tumor lung tissue. These receptors came from a man aged 55 to 70 with non-small cell lung cancer.

The chain links TRBV11-2 to TRBJ2-7; 9 bases map to TRBD2. J lost 7 bases, V lost 4 bases, and 17 bases had no gene match. The CDR3 consists of 17 residues. The germline gives CDR1 SGHAT, CDR2 FQNNGV. The CDR3 protein is CASSSEGGTSWAGEQYF. The CDR3 bases are TGTGCCAGCAGCTCAGAAGGCGGGACTAGCTGGGCGGGGGAGCAGTACTTC.

Concerning this clonotype itself: The CDR3 end shows no conserved phenylalanine or tryptophan, and so a read error is likely. V and J are TRBV6-1 and TRBJ1-5; TRBD1 agrees at 8 bases. CDR3 length: 14 residues. Germline-derived CDR1 and CDR2 are MNHNS and SASEGT. CDR3 amino acids: CASSGQGANQPQHI. The CDR3, as DNA: TGTGCCAGTAGTGGGCAGGGGGCAAACCAGCCCCAGCATATT.

This clonotype was recorded at least ten times. The chain carries TRBV28 and TRBJ2-5, with D tentatively TRBD2 (5 bases). Germline V gives CDR1 MDHEN, CDR2 SYDVKM. This CDR3 region has 15 residues. Trimming removed 2 bases from V and 7 bases from J, with 17 bases in between. The DNA for the CDR3 is TGTGCCAGCAGTTTAGATGGACTTCGGGCGGTGACCCAGTACTTC. Translating gives CASSLDGLRAVTQYF.

Regarding this clonotype: A read error is possible here, since a much larger clone lies one base away. Lacking the conserved final phenylalanine or tryptophan, this CDR3 likely reflects a read error. The DNA is omitted, as the CDR3 cannot be located on it reliably, and the CDR3 follows TCRdb's listing. V is TRBV7-8 and J is TRBJ2-1. Germline V gene sequence: CDR1 SGHVS, CDR2 FQNEAQ. The CDR3 has 13 amino acids, counting both end residues. The chain's CDR3 is CASSLSHYSLLFS.

The rearrangement joins TRBV18 to TRBJ1-1; weak D call: TRBD1 (5 bases). The V and J ends lost 3 bases and 5 bases respectively, with 10 bases between them. This CDR3 is built from 13 residues. The germline CDR1 and CDR2 sequences are KGHSH and LQKENI. The CDR3 region has the DNA TGTGCCAGCTCACCGAAAGAGGGGACTGAAGCTTTCTTT. Its translation: CASSPKEGTEAFF. Filled out from reference TRBV18 and TRBJ1-1, the complete variable domain reads NAGVMQNPRHLVRRRGQEARLRCSPMKGHSHVYWYRQLPEEGLKFMVYLQKENIIDESGMPKERFSAEFPKEGPSILRIQQVVRGDSAAYFCASSPKEGTEAFFGQGTRLTVV.

With respect to this clonotype: Germline and junction disagree at one end, which may indicate a read error. V usage is TRBV5-1 and J usage is TRBJ2-3; D uncertain. Looked up from germline, CDR1 is SGHRS and CDR2 is YFSETQ. The CDR3 extends over 13 amino acids. The CDR3 loop is CASSLEPADTRYF. The CDR3 coding sequence is TGCGCCAGCAGCTTGGAGCCAGCAGATACGCGGTATTTT.

The gene calls are TRBV7-9 and TRBJ2-7; 8 nucleotides agree with TRBD2. Germline CDR1 and CDR2: SEHNR and FQNEAQ (reference sequence). The trim removed 0 bases at V and 2 bases at J, leaving 9 bases unmatched. This CDR3 comprises 17 residues. CDR3 protein: CASSLAGANGRAYEQYF. As DNA, the CDR3 is TGTGCCAGCAGCTTAGCGGGTGCTAACGGGAGGGCCTACGAGCAGTACTTC.

The chain carries TRBV6-5 and TRBJ1-1; D is unclear. Looked up from germline, CDR1 is MNHEY and CDR2 is SVGAGI. The CDR3 totals 13 residues. CDR3 in DNA: TGTGTCTCTCAGTCTGGGGAACACACTGAAGCTTTCTTT. Its translation is CVSQSGEHTEAFF.

The chain recombines TRBV2 with TRBJ2-7, with unresolved D. Deletions cut 3 bases from V and 4 bases from J, with 10 bases between. The CDR3 sequence is 13 residues long. Germline-derived CDR1 and CDR2 are SNHLY and FYNNEI. The CDR3: CASSDGQLYEQYF. DNA for the CDR3: TGTGCCAGCAGTGATGGTCAATTATACGAGCAGTACTTC.

This clonotype was counted a few times. The rearrangement joins TRBV6-5 to TRBJ1-2, with 8 bases aligning to TRBD1. Germline lookup yields CDR1 MNHEY and CDR2 SVGAGI. Trimming cost V 6 bases and J 2 bases; bases outside gene matches: 14. CDR3 length: 17 amino acids. CDR3 residues: CASRESAGGDENYGYTF. CDR3 bases: TGTGCCAGCAGAGAATCAGCAGGGGGCGATGAGAACTATGGCTACACCTTC.

As regards this clonotype: A much larger clone lies a single base off, so this may be a read error. This chain joins TRBV20-1 and TRBJ2-7; D gene unclear. CDR3 length: 11 amino acids. Germline values: CDR1 DFQATT, CDR2 SNEGSKA (reference sequence). The CDR3: CSVRDWNEQYF. In DNA, the CDR3 is TGCAGTGTTAGAGACTGGAACGAGCAGTACTTC.

Remarks on this clonotype: One end of the junction varies from germline; a read error may be responsible. The rearrangement joins TRBV11-2 to TRBJ2-1; no clear D. This CDR3 has 14 amino acids. Germline loops: CDR1 SGHAT, CDR2 FQNNGV. CDR3 amino acids: CASSLGDMGDEQFF. For the CDR3, the DNA is TGTGCCAGCAGCTTAGGTGACATGGGTGATGAACAGTTCTTC.

On this clonotype itself: Compared with germline, one end of the junction differs, possibly owing to a read error. The chain has TRBV11-1 and TRBJ2-7; unclear D gene. Germline values: CDR1 SGHAT, CDR2 FQDESV (reference sequence). The CDR3 sequence is 13 residues long. CDR3 DNA: TGTGCCAGCGCCGTTGACCGGTTGGGCGAGCAGTACTTT. Residues: CASAVDRLGEQYF.

Regarding this clonotype: This CDR3 is missing its conserved last phenylalanine or tryptophan, likely due to a read error. The V call is TRBV11-1, the J call TRBJ2-7; possible D gene TRBD2, 6 bases. The V gene's germline CDR1 is SGHAT and CDR2 FQDESV (reference sequence). This CDR3 has 14 residues. Trimming removed 9 bases from V and 0 bases from J, with 15 bases in between. The CDR3 sequence is CASSPGGVSYEQYY. The CDR3 bases are TGTGCCAGTAGCCCAGGAGGGGTCTCCTACGAGCAGTACTAC.

Of note for this clonotype: At one end the junction does not follow the germline gene, possibly because of a read error. The chain recombines TRBV29-1 with TRBJ2-3, with 11 bases that match TRBD2. CDR3 length: 15 residues. Germline lookup yields CDR1 SQVTM and CDR2 ANQGSEA. CDR3 amino acids: CSIDSSGGFTYTQYF. CDR3 DNA sequence: TGCAGCATTGACTCTAGCGGGGGGTTCACATATACGCAGTATTTT.

This clonotype has at least ten counts. The chain combines TRBV5-6 with TRBJ2-7; 8 bases fit TRBD1. The CDR3 is made up of 15 amino acids. V trimming: 4 bases; J trimming: 5 bases; junction bases outside the gene matches: 11. CDR1 and CDR2 from the germline V gene are SGHDT and YYEEEE. CDR3: CASSPGGTGGHEQYF. The CDR3 bases are TGTGCCAGCAGCCCTGGAGGGACAGGAGGACACGAGCAGTACTTC.

In this sample, this clonotype turned up many times. The V call is TRBV6-6, the J call TRBJ1-2; 9 bases fit TRBD1. V was clipped by 5 bases and J by 2 bases; unmatched bases: 6. The CDR3 covers 15 residues. Germline lookup yields CDR1 MNHNY and CDR2 SVGAGI (reference sequence). The CDR3 coding sequence is TGTGCCAGCAGTAGCCGGGACAGGGTCAACTATGGCTACACCTTC. Amino acids: CASSSRDRVNYGYTF.

On this clonotype: Its ends do not fully match the called genes, so a read error is possible. The chain combines TRBV4-1 with TRBJ1-5; 7 bases are shared with TRBD1. The germline V gene has CDR1 MGHRA and CDR2 YSYEKL. The CDR3 runs 13 residues. CDR3 in amino acids: CTSRQDQGEPQHF. For the CDR3, the DNA is TGCACCAGCCGCCAAGATCAGGGGGAGCCCCAGCATTTT.

This clonotype was found many times. This CDR3 reads CASSSNREDLDTQYF. The CDR3 nucleotides are TGTGCCAGCAGTTCAAACCGGGAAGACTTGGATACGCAGTATTTT. The gene calls are TRBV28 and TRBJ2-3, with a possible D match to TRBD2 (5 bases). Per germline, CDR1 MDHEN and CDR2 SYDVKM. This CDR3 has 15 amino acids. The V gene lost 4 bases and the J gene lost 6 bases, with 17 bases spanning the gap.

This clonotype was found many times. The chain joins TRBV29-1 to TRBJ1-2; D is undetermined. V was cut by 6 bases and J by 4 bases, with 18 bases left in between. CDR1 is SQVTM, CDR2 ANQGSEA, per germline. CDR3 length: 14 residues. CDR3 nucleotide sequence: TGCAGCGTGGACCTTGAGGGTTCAGGCTATGGCTACACCTTC. Protein sequence: CSVDLEGSGYGYTF.